The 21 T cell receptor beta chains presented below share a single source sample, sequenced in a study of CD8 T cells in Susac syndrome. Roughly 0.45 to 1 ug RNA was reverse transcribed with random hexamers. TCRdb fed the immunoSEQ multiplex PCR reads into MiXCR, producing one record per CDR3 protein. The table has 150,000 to 200,000 distinct CDR3 sequences, about 96% seen once; the top ten hold about 0.096%. The sequenced sample was CD4+ T cells from PBMCs. Source of these receptors: a human donor with multiple sclerosis.

The J gene is TRBJ2-7, the V gene TRBV6-5, with D perhaps given as TRBD1 or TRBD2 (5 bases each). The CDR3 runs 15 residues. Trimming took 0 bases from V and 0 from J, leaving 9 bases between them. CDR1 and CDR2 from the germline V gene are MNHEY and SVGAGI. The CDR3 DNA sequence: TGTGCCAGCAGTTACTCGGGGGTTCTCTCCTACGAGCAGTACTTC. This encodes CASSYSGVLSYEQYF.

This clonotype has only one observation. The J gene is TRBJ1-2, the V gene TRBV29-1; D unresolved. The germline CDR1 and CDR2 sequences are SQVTM and ANQGSEA. V lost 7 bases and J 8 bases, leaving 14 bases between the germline ends. The CDR3 runs 11 residues. The CDR3 DNA follows: TGCAGCGGCTCCTCGCAGAGGGGCTACACCTTC. Amino acid sequence: CSGSSQRGYTF.

This clonotype occurred once. This chain connects TRBV20-1 to TRBJ1-5; D perhaps matches TRBD1 (5 bases). The germline V gene encodes CDR1 DFQATT and CDR2 SNEGSKA (reference sequence). The germline V and J ends were trimmed by 0 bases and 5 bases, with 11 bases remaining between them. This CDR3 has 14 residues. The CDR3: CSARERGRYQPQHF. CDR3 nucleotides: TGCAGTGCTAGAGAAAGGGGCCGTTATCAGCCCCAGCATTTT.

J is TRBJ1-1 and V is TRBV7-9; TRBD1 matches 8 bases. Germline CDR1 and CDR2: SEHNR and FQNEAQ (reference sequence). The J segment lost 7 bases and the V segment lost 5 bases, leaving 3 bases of the junction unmatched. There are 12 residues in the CDR3. CDR3 loop: CASSTTGDEAFF. The DNA of the CDR3 is TGTGCCAGCAGCACGACAGGGGATGAAGCTTTCTTT.

This sequence joins TRBV24-1 and TRBJ2-4, with D tentatively TRBD1 (5 bases). V lost 12 bases, J lost 8 bases, and 19 bases lay in between. There are 13 residues in the CDR3. Looked up from germline, CDR1 is KGHDR and CDR2 is SFDVKD. The DNA for the CDR3 is TGTGCCGCTGGCCGGGCAGGGAATGACATTCAGTACTTC. This codes for CAAGRAGNDIQYF.

The chain is built from TRBV30 and TRBJ1-5, with D perhaps matching TRBD1 (6 bases). This CDR3 region has 12 residues. The V end was cut by 2 bases, the J end by 4 bases, with 6 bases between. CDR1 is GTSNPN, CDR2 SVGIG, per germline (reference sequence). CDR3 nucleotides: TGTGCCTGGAGTACAGGGAATCAGCCCCAGCATTTT. It translates to CAWSTGNQPQHF.

This clonotype was counted once. The CDR3 DNA follows: TGTGCCTGGACCGATGGGGTCGGGACTGAAGCTTTCTTT. Protein sequence: CAWTDGVGTEAFF. V usage is TRBV30 and J usage is TRBJ1-1; no definite D call. V lost 4 bases and J 5 bases, leaving 14 bases between the germline ends. The germline CDR1 and CDR2 sequences are GTSNPN and SVGIG (reference sequence). CDR3 length: 13 amino acids.

The gene calls are TRBV20-1 and TRBJ2-1; 11 positions agree with TRBD2. This CDR3 has 14 amino acids. CDR1 and CDR2 (germline): DFQATT, SNEGSKA (reference sequence). V shed 5 bases and J 7 bases; nucleotides not matched to a gene: 7. The CDR3: CSAGPSGRRNEQFF. The CDR3 DNA reads as TGCAGTGCTGGACCTAGCGGGAGGAGAAATGAGCAGTTCTTC.

The table lists this clonotype with a count of one. The V and J genes are TRBV20-1 and TRBJ2-1, with unresolved D. The CDR3 has 14 amino acids. From germline, CDR1 is DFQATT and CDR2 SNEGSKA (reference sequence). Trimming took off 0 bases at V and 0 bases at J, with 6 bases between the two ends. The CDR3 DNA follows: TGCAGTGCTAGAGACGGCCACTCCTACAATGAGCAGTTCTTC. Translating it yields CSARDGHSYNEQFF.

The rearrangement joins TRBV6-5 to TRBJ1-1; D gene unclear. This CDR3 comprises 13 residues. With 6 bases removed from V and 6 bases from J, the gap between germline ends came to 14 bases. Germline CDR1 MNHEY, CDR2 SVGAGI. The CDR3 DNA follows: TGTGCCAGCAGCCCGGAGGTCGGGGCTGAAGCTTTCTTT. Residues: CASSPEVGAEAFF.

The rearrangement uses TRBV11-2 and TRBJ2-2; D gene unclear. Germline V gene sequence: CDR1 SGHAT, CDR2 FQNNGV. This CDR3 comprises 13 residues. V lost 6 bases and J lost 1, with 6 bases in between. Here the CDR3 DNA reads TGTGCCAGCAGTCCAGTGAACACCGGGGAGCTGTTTTTT. Its translation is CASSPVNTGELFF. The entire variable domain, with the rest obtained from reference TRBV11-2 and TRBJ2-2, is as follows: EAGVAQSPRYKIIEKRQSVAFWCNPISGHATLYWYQQILGQGPKLLIQFQNNGVVDDSQLPKDRFSAERLKGVDSTLKIQPAKLEDSAVYLCASSPVNTGELFFGEGSRLTVL.

This rearrangement joins TRBV20-1 to TRBJ2-7, with a weak D call TRBD1 (7 bases). Per germline, CDR1 DFQATT and CDR2 SNEGSKA (reference sequence). The CDR3 has 16 amino acids. V dropped 0 bases and J dropped 2 bases, with 17 bases sitting between them. DNA of the CDR3: TGCAGTGCTAGAGATGTGCGGGACAGAAGTCCCTACGAGCAGTACTTC. Translating gives CSARDVRDRSPYEQYF.

This chain uses TRBV29-1 with TRBJ2-5, with TRBD1 matching 7 bases. V shed 4 bases and J 5 bases; nucleotides not matched to a gene: 10. This CDR3 is 14 amino acids long. Germline CDR1 is SQVTM and CDR2 is ANQGSEA. In DNA, the CDR3 is TGCAGCGTTGTGACAGGGCGTATTAGGGAGACCCAGTACTTC. Its protein is CSVVTGRIRETQYF.

V usage is TRBV7-3 and J usage is TRBJ2-1; 7 bases match TRBD1. The CDR3 consists of 14 residues. Trimming at V came to 6 bases and at J to 7 bases, leaving 9 bases not matched to a gene. Germline values: CDR1 SGHTA, CDR2 FQGTGA. The CDR3 loop is CASSPPGGMNEQFF. DNA for the CDR3: TGTGCCAGCAGTCCCCCAGGGGGAATGAATGAGCAGTTCTTC.

CDR3 in DNA: TGTGCCAGCAGCCAAGGTTTTGCACCCTACTATGGCTACACCTTC. This sequence encodes CASSQGFAPYYGYTF. The chain joins TRBV3-1 to TRBJ1-2; no reliable D call. This CDR3 spans 15 amino acids. Trimming removed 1 base at V and 3 bases at J, with 12 bases between. Germline assignment: CDR1 LGHDT and CDR2 YNNKEL (reference sequence).

The chain joins TRBV6-2 or TRBV6-3 to TRBJ2-7, with 12 nucleotides matching TRBD2. The CDR3 contains 15 residues. Germline values: CDR1 MNHEY, CDR2 SVGEGT. V lost 7 bases to trimming and J lost 7 bases; unmatched junction nucleotides: 11. The CDR3 bases are TGTGCCAGCAAACGACTAGCGGGAGAGAAGTGGGAGCAGTACTTC. Residues: CASKRLAGEKWEQYF.

The chain combines TRBV27 with TRBJ2-5; D not certain. Trimming shortened V by 3 bases and J by 3 bases, and 11 bases separated the two germline ends. Per germline, CDR1 MNHEY and CDR2 SMNVEV (reference sequence). The CDR3 is 14 residues long. In nucleotides, the CDR3 is TGTGCCAGCAGTTTTAGTCGGGCAAAAGAGACCCAGTACTTC. It specifies CASSFSRAKETQYF.

The V gene is TRBV5-1, the J gene TRBJ2-7, with a weak D call TRBD2 (6 bases). The CDR3 has 15 residues. Germline values: CDR1 SGHRS, CDR2 YFSETQ. Deletions cut 2 bases from V and 0 bases from J, with 12 bases between. The CDR3 region has the DNA TGCGCCAGCAGCTTAATAGCGGAGAGCTCCTACGAGCAGTACTTC. This gives the protein CASSLIAESSYEQYF.

This rearrangement joins TRBV6-6 to TRBJ1-4; D is undetermined. Trimming cost V 9 bases and J 8 bases, with 16 bases left between them. CDR1 is MNHNY and CDR2 is SVGAGI in the germline V gene (reference sequence). The CDR3 is made up of 13 amino acids. The CDR3 spells CASEPNRLEKLFF. In DNA form, the CDR3 reads TGTGCCAGTGAGCCCAATCGGCTGGAAAAACTGTTTTTT.

The rearrangement links TRBV20-1 to TRBJ1-2; TRBD1 matches at 7 bases. The V gene end was trimmed by 3 bases and the J gene end by 3 bases; junction bases not matched to a gene: 7. The CDR3 is 14 amino acids. Germline CDR1 reads DFQATT; CDR2 reads SNEGSKA (reference sequence). The CDR3 here is CSASKQGQDYGYTF. The CDR3, as DNA: TGCAGTGCTAGTAAACAGGGGCAAGACTATGGCTACACCTTC.

The genes are TRBV29-1 and TRBJ1-2; 9 bases fit TRBD1. The CDR3 extends over 14 amino acids. Germline V lookup: CDR1 SQVTM, CDR2 ANQGSEA. V dropped 4 bases and J dropped 6; count of bases not matched to a gene: 9. For the CDR3, the DNA is TGCAGCGTTGCGTTATTCACAGGGGGCGATGGCTACACCTTC. It specifies CSVALFTGGDGYTF.